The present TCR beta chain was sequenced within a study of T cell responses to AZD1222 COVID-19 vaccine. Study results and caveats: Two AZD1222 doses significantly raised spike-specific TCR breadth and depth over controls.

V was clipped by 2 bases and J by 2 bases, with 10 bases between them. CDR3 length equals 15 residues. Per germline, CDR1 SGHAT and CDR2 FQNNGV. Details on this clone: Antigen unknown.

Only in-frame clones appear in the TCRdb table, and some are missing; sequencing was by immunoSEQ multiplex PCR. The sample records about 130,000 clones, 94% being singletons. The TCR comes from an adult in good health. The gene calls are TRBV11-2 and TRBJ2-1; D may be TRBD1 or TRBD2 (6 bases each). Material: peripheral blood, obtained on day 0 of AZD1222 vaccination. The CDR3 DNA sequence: TGTGCCAGCAGCTTACGAGGGGGGACCTACAATGAGCAGTTCTTC. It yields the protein CASSLRGGTYNEQFF.